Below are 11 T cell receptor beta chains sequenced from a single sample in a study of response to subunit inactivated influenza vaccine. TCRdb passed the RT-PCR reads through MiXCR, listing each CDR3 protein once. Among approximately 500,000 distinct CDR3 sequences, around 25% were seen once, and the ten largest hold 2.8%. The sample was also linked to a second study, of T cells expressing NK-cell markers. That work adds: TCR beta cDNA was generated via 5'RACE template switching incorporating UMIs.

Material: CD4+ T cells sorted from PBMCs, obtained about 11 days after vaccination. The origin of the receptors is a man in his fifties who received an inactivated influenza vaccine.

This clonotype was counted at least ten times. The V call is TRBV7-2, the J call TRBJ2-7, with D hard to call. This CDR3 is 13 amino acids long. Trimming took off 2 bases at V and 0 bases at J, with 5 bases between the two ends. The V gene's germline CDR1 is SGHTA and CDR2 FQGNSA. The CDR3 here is CASSLTSSYEQYF. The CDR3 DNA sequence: TGTGCCAGCAGCTTAACCTCCTCCTACGAGCAGTACTTC.

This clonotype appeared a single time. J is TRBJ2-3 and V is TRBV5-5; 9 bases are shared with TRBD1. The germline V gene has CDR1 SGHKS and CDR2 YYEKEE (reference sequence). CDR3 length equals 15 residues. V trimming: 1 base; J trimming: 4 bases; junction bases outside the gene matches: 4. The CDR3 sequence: CASSLITGGADTQYF. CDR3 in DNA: TGTGCCAGCAGCTTGATAACAGGGGGCGCAGATACGCAGTATTTT.

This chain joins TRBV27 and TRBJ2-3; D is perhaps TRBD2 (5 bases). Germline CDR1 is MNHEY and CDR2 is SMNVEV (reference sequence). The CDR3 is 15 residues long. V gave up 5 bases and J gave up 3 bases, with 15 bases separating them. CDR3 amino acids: CASSPTGFPTDTQYF. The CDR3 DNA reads TGTGCCAGCAGTCCCACGGGGTTCCCGACAGATACGCAGTATTTT.

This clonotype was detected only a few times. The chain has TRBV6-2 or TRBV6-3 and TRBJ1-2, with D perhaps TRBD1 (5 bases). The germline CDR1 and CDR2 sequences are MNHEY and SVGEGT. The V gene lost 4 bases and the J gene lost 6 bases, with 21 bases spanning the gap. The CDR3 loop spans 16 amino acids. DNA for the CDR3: TGTGCCAGCAGTTCCCCCCCTCCTTACGGGGCTCATGGCTACACCTTC. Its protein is CASSSPPPYGAHGYTF.

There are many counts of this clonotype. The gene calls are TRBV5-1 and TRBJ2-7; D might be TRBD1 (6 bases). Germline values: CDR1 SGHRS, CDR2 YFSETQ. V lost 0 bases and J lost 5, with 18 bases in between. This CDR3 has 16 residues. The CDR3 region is CASSLGSGHNPHEQYF. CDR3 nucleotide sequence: TGCGCCAGCAGCTTGGGTTCGGGACACAATCCCCACGAGCAGTACTTC. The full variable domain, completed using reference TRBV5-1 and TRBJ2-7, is KAGVTQTPRYLIKTRGQQVTLSCSPISGHRSVSWYQQTPGQGLQFLFEYFSETQRNKGNFPGRFSGRQFSNSRSEMNVSTLELGDSALYLCASSLGSGHNPHEQYFGPGTRLTVT.

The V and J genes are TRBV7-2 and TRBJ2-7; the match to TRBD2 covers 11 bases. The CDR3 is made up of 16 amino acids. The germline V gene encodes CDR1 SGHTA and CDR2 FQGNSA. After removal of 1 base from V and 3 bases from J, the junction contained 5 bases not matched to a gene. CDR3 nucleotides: TGTGCCAGCAGCTTAGAGCTTGGGACTAGCGGCTACGAGCAGTACTTC. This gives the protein CASSLELGTSGYEQYF.

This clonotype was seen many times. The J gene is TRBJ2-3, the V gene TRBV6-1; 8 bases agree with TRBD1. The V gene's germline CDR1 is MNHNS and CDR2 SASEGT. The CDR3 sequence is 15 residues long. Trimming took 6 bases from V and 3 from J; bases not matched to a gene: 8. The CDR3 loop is CASSSGDRRTDTQYF. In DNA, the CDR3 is TGTGCCAGCAGCTCTGGGGACAGGAGAACAGATACGCAGTATTTT.

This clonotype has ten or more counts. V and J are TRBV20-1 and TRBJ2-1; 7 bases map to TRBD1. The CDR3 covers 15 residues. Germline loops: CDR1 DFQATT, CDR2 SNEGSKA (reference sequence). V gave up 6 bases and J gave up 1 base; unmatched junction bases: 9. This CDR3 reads CSASETGKSYNEQFF. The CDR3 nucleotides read TGCAGTGCCTCCGAGACAGGGAAATCCTACAATGAGCAGTTCTTC.

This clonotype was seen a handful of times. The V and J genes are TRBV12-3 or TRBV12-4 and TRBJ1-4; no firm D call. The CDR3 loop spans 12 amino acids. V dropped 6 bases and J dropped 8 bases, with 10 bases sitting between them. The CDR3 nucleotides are TGTGCCAGCAGAAAGGATGGGGAAAAACTGTTTTTT. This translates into CASRKDGEKLFF.

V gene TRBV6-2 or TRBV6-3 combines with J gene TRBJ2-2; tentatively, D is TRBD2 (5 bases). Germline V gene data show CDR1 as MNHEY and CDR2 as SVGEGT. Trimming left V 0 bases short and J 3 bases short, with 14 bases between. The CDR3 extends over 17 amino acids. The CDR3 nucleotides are TGTGCCAGCAGTTACTCGCTAGGGAGTTCGGACACCGGGGAGCTGTTTTTT. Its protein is CASSYSLGSSDTGELFF.

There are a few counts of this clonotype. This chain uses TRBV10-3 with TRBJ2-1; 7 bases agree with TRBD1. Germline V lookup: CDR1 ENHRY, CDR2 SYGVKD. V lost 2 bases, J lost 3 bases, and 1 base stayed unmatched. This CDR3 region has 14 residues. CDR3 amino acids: CAISEGQDYNEQFF. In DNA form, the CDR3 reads TGTGCCATCAGTGAGGGACAGGACTACAATGAGCAGTTCTTC.